This TCR beta chain was observed in a study of blood T cells in healthy people across ages (dated by TCRdb to 2014 to 2015). Context from the whole study: Template switching captured roughly one uniquely barcoded TCR beta cDNA molecule per two T cells in model experiments. The donors were divided into four age groups: young (average about 15 years), middle-aged (approximately 41), aged (around 67) and long-lived (more than 75). The study analyzed two additional independent replicas of 1 million unique cDNA reads from the same blood draw for two donors, one aged 18 to 30 and one aged 80 or older. To avoid experimental bias, donors of different ages were spread randomly across the sequencing lanes. To track age-related changes in TCR beta repertoire diversity, the study relied on deep sequencing normalized with unique cDNA molecular identifiers. Results the study describes overall, beyond this receptor: Estimates of total diversity based on one million sequenced T cells were regarded as lower bounds and as underestimates. Observed TCR beta diversity per million T cells fell roughly linearly with age, and a significant reduction was already apparent by age roughly 41. Because profiling used bulk unsorted PBMCs, naive and antigen-experienced compartments could not be compared conclusively. A strong correlation was found between observed TCR beta diversity and the percentage of naive T cells measured by flow cytometry. Donor CMV infection status was unknown, potentially confounding age-related changes in expanded clonotypes. Compared with the aged group, the long-lived group had more naive CD4+ T cells, fewer expanded clones and increased TCR diversity, a pattern suggesting age selection.

Systemically healthy Caucasian individuals from Russia, around 38 in total and aged roughly 6 to 95 years, were included as donors. Around 9.7 milliliters of peripheral blood were collected from each donor into EDTA-treated Vacutainer tubes. PBMCs were isolated by Ficoll-Paque density-gradient centrifugation, with at least 6 million obtained per sample. Trizol reagent was used to extract total RNA from PBMCs, with at least 6 micrograms per sample. Naive CD45RAhigh/CD27high T cell percentages were measured by flow cytometry on a PBMC aliquot from every donor. As for this clonotype: The antigen it binds to is not known. No quality values exist for individual bases; no much larger clone is one base distant.

The CDR3 contains 13 residues, cysteine and phenylalanine counted. The retained sequence is limited to the CDR3, 39 bases, with the frame set at the first base. CDR1 and CDR2 are drawn from the germline V gene: LGHNA, YSLEER. Trimming at the junction amounts to 2 bases on V and 3 bases on J, and the germline ends lie 5 bases apart. The protocol used for the library was 5' RACE. The sample was run on an Illumina HiSeq 2500. A second 7 to 11 cycle PCR used a sample-barcoded 5' primer and a J-beta primer mix. Each TCR beta cDNA molecule received a unique molecular identifier from a template-switch 5' adaptor carrying 12 random nucleotides. At least 2.5 million CDR3-containing paired-end reads were obtained from each sample. All of the RNA was converted into first-strand cDNA using the Mint cDNA synthesis kit, with a TRBC-specific oligonucleotide serving as the primer. After uracil-DNA glycosylase treatment, a first 18-cycle PCR used universal primers M1SS and BC2_uni_R on all cDNA. On the authors' methods: Each sample was normalized by randomly selecting 1 million high-quality reads, each carrying a distinct molecular identifier. Instead of being binned into consensus sequences, reads with shared molecular identifiers were discarded. MiTCR, set to a Q25 quality threshold and the strictest error-elimination algorithm, was used for CDR3 identification, clonotype clustering and error correction. A nonparametric unseen species model with Euler transformation was used to estimate lower-bound total TCR beta diversity. Starting from the raw public reads, TCRdb applied fastp trimming at Q25, assembled clones with MiXCR and retained in-frame beta chains. For every CDR3 protein sequence, its rows merge into one entry that carries the most common genes and DNA. The V and J calls and clone size are TCRdb's, not the authors'. The sample table shows about 1.8 million distinct CDR3 sequences, and around half are seen once. The top ten hold approximately 2.1% of the sample.

The specimen sequenced was blood. The clonotype was recovered from a woman in her thirties or forties in good health. Recombination linked TRBV4-3 to TRBJ2-4, with no confidently assigned D gene. The CDR3 corresponds to CASSQSVKNIQYF. In nucleotide form, the sequence is TGCGCCAGCAGCCAATCTGTCAAAAACATTCAGTACTTC.